This TCR beta chain derives from a study of cytomegalovirus exposure and HLA in healthy donors. This CDR3 region has 13 residues. V was clipped by 8 bases and J by 6 bases; unmatched bases: 0. The germline V gene encodes CDR1 LGHNA and CDR2 YSLEER. PCR amplification relied on 60 Vbeta primers (plus 13 Jbeta primers). Clones were read by immunoSEQ multiplex PCR, and TCRdb kept only the in-frame ones, dropping some. The data contain fewer than 95,000 clones, around 78% of them singletons. Whereas donors were nominally healthy upon sampling, unrecorded immune exposures were probable. Notes on the study in general: In a later analysis, CMV-associated beta chains were mostly HLA-associated, it appeared. A link between a missense DCLRE1C variant and TCR beta V- and J-gene trimming emerged from a later analysis.

Note on this clone: Its antigen remains unidentified.

The TCR was taken from a man aged 25 to 40 in good health and CMV-seronegative. The specimen was PBMCs. V and J are TRBV4-3 and TRBJ2-3, with TRBD2 matching 15 bases. CDR3 region: CASGTSGGDTQYF. In DNA form, the CDR3 reads TGCGCCAGCGGGACTAGCGGGGGGGATACGCAGTATTTT.